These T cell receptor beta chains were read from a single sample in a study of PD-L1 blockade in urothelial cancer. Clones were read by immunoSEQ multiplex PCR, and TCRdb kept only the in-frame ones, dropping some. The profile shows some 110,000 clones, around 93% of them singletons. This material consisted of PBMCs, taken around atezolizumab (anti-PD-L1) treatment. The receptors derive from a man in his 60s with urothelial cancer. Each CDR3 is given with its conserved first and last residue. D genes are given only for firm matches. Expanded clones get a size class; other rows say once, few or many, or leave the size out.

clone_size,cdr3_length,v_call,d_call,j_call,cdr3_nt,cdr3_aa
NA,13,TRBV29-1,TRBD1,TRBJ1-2,TGCAGCGTTTTCGACAGGGCGAACTATGGCTACACCTTC,CSVFDRANYGYTF
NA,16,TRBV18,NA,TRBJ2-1,TGTGCCAGCTCACCTTTCTCAGGCGTCACCTACAATGAGCAGTTCTTC,CASSPFSGVTYNEQFF
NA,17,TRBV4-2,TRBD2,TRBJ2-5,TGTGCCAGCAGCCAAAATAGGCAGCGGGGGCCTCAAGAGACCCAGTACTTC,CASSQNRQRGPQETQYF
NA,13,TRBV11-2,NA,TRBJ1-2,TGTGCCAGCAGCGTCGACGGGTGGTATGGCTACACCTTC,CASSVDGWYGYTF
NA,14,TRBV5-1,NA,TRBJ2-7,TGCGCCAGCAGCTCGACAGGTCCCTCCTACGAGCAGTACTTC,CASSSTGPSYEQYF
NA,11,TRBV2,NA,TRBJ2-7,TGTGCCAGCAGACAGGGCGGGGAGCAGTACTTC,CASRQGGEQYF
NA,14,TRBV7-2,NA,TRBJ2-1,TGTGCCAGCAGCTTCAGGGGATCCTACAATGAGCAGTTCTTC,CASSFRGSYNEQFF
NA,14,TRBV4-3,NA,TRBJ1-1,TGCGCCAGCAGCCAAGATCGGGGGAACACTGAAGCTTTCTTT,CASSQDRGNTEAFF
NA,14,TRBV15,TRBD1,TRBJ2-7,TGTGCCACCAGCAGTGGACAGGGGAGTACCGAGCAGTACTTC,CATSSGQGSTEQYF
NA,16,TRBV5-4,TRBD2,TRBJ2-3,TGTGCCAGCAGCTTGGGGGGACTAGCGGGAAGAGATACGCAGTATTTT,CASSLGGLAGRDTQYF
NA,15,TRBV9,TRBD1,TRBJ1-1,TGTGCCAGCAGCATTGGGACAGGATATAACACTGAAGCTTTCTTT,CASSIGTGYNTEAFF
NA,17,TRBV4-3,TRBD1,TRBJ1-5,TGCGCCAGCAGCCAAGAGGCAGGGACAGGGGACAATCAGCCCCAGCATTTT,CASSQEAGTGDNQPQHF
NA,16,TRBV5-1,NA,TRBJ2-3,TGCGCCAGCAGCTTGGGGGGCAGTAGGGGCACAGATACGCAGTATTTT,CASSLGGSRGTDTQYF
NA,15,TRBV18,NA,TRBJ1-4,TGTGCCAGCTCACCGAACCGGGTCCCTAATGAAAAACTGTTTTTT,CASSPNRVPNEKLFF
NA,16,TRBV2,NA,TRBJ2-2,TGTGCCAGCACCTTGGCACGGGGAACGAACACCGGGGAGCTGTTTTTT,CASTLARGTNTGELFF
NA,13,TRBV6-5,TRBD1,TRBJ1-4,TGTGCCAGCATGACAGGGGGCGCGGAAAAACTGTTTTTT,CASMTGGAEKLFF
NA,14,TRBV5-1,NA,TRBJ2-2,TGCGCCAGCATCAAAGGCGGCGGGACCGGGGAGCTGTTTTTT,CASIKGGGTGELFF
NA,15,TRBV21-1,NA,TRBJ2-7,TGTGCCAGCAGCCCTCCGGGGGGACTGGTCAACGAGCAGTACTTC,CASSPPGGLVNEQYF
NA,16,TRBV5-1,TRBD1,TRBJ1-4,TGCGCCAGCAGCTTATCCGGACAGGGCACTAATGAAAAACTGTTTTTT,CASSLSGQGTNEKLFF
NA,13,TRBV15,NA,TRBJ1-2,TGTGCCACCAGTATGGACAGCAAAAATGGCTACACCTTC,CATSMDSKNGYTF
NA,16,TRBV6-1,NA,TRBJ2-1,TGTGCCAGCAGTGAGTTAGTTAGCGGTTCGTATAATGAGCAGTTCTTC,CASSELVSGSYNEQFF
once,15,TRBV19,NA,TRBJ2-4,TGTGCCAGTAGTATAGACCCAGGTCGTCAAAACATTCAGTACTTC,CASSIDPGRQNIQYF
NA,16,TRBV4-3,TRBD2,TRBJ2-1,TGCGCCAGCAGCCAAGAATTAGCGGGCCGTTACAATGAGCAGTTCTTC,CASSQELAGRYNEQFF
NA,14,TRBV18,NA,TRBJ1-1,TGTGCCAGCTCACAGAGTCTGAAAGACACTGAAGCTTTCTTT,CASSQSLKDTEAFF
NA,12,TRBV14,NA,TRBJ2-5,TGTGCCAGCAGCTACAGTCAAGAGACCCAGTACTTC,CASSYSQETQYF
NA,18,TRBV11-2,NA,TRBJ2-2,TGTGCCAGCAGCTTAAGGGGGGCCGGGACAGCAAACACCGGGGAGCTGTTTTTT,CASSLRGAGTANTGELFF
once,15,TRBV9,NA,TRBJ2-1,TGTGCCAGCAGCGTAGAGTGGAGCTCCTACAATGAGCAGTTCTTC,CASSVEWSSYNEQFF
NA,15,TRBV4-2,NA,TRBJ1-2,TGTGCCAGCAGCCAAGGCGACAGGACTAACTATGGCTACACCTTC,CASSQGDRTNYGYTF
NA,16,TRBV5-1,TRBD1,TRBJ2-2,TGCGCCAGCAGGGAGGACAGGGCGGCGAACACCGGGGAGCTGTTTTTT,CASREDRAANTGELFF
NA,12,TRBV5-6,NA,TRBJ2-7,TGTGCCAGCAGCTTGGCTAGGTACGAGCAGTACTTC,CASSLARYEQYF
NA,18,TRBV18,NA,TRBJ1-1,TGTGCCAGCTCACCGTTGAAATTTACAGGGTTTCTGAACACTGAAGCTTTCTTT,CASSPLKFTGFLNTEAFF
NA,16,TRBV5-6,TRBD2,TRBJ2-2,TGTGCCAGCAGCTCCCTAGCGGGAACGAACACCGGGGAGCTGTTTTTT,CASSSLAGTNTGELFF
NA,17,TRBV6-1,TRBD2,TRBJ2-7,TGTGCCAGCAGTGACAGACCCGGCGGGAGCCTCTCCTACGAGCAGTACTTC,CASSDRPGGSLSYEQYF
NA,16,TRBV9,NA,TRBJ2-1,TGTGCCAGCAGCGTAGAGTACTCCTTAACCTACAATGAGCAGTTCTTC,CASSVEYSLTYNEQFF
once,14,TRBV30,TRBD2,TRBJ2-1,TGTGCCTGGAGTGTAGCGGGGGGGCGGTTCGAGCAGTTCTTC,CAWSVAGGRFEQFF
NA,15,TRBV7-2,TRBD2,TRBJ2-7,TGTGCCAGCAGCTTATCCAGCGGGAATGGCTACGAGCAGTACTTC,CASSLSSGNGYEQYF
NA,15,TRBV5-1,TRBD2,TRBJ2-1,TGCGCCAGCAGCTCAAGCGGGGGGTCCTACAATGAGCAGTTCTTC,CASSSSGGSYNEQFF
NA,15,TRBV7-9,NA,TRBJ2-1,TGTGCCAGCAGCCCCGGGGAGGGGGGATACAATGAGCAGTTCTTC,CASSPGEGGYNEQFF
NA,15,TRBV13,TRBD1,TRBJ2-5,TGTGCCAGCAGCTTAGGACAGGGGTACCAAGAGACCCAGTACTTC,CASSLGQGYQETQYF
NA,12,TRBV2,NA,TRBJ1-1,TGTGCCAGCGGCAGACAAAACACTGAAGCTTTCTTT,CASGRQNTEAFF
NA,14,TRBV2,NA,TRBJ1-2,TGTGCCAGCAGTGTCGGACAGATTAGCTCTGGCTACACCTTC,CASSVGQISSGYTF